The present T cell receptor (beta chain) was sequenced within a study of T cells in Graves' hyperthyroidism and ophthalmopathy. From RNA transcripts, TCR beta CDR3 regions were amplified. The TCR CDR3 first-round RT-PCR relied on the HTBI primer set. TCRdb itself ran the multiplex PCR reads through MiXCR, one entry per CDR3 protein. The repertoire consists of 480,000 or so distinct CDR3 sequences, with around 50% occurring once and the leading ten covering around 47%. The source is an adult woman with Graves' disease, either hyperthyroidism or ophthalmopathy (not recorded which). Input material: peripheral blood or thyroid tissue (not recorded which).

CDR3 sequence: CATRRAYEQYF. The CDR3 coding sequence is TGTGCCACCCGGCGGGCCTACGAGCAGTACTTC. The V call is TRBV10-3, the J call TRBJ2-7; D may be TRBD2 (5 bases). The V end lost 10 bases, the J end lost 2 bases, and 9 bases lay between the germline ends. Germline V CDR1 and CDR2: ENHRY, SYGVKD. The length of the CDR3 is 11 residues.